This TCR beta chain derives from a study of read filtering for tumor transcriptome and immune sequencing. In the study overall: By R-ISS, stages I, II and III held around 8, 15 and 7 patients. RNA-seq yielded only about 75 to 1,400 TCR reads, IR-seq about 3.5 to 10.27 million.

This clonotype occurred many times. This library used roughly 0.4 ug RNA and molecular barcoded adaptors spanning alpha/delta and beta/gamma chains. TCRdb ran MiXCR on the reads and lists one entry per CDR3 protein. The sample lists over 55,000 distinct CDR3 sequences, about 14% occurring once. Germline V CDR1 and CDR2: SGHTA, FQGTGA. This CDR3 is 13 amino acids long. V lost 6 bases and J 6 bases, leaving 12 bases between the germline ends. The rearrangement joins TRBV7-3 to TRBJ1-5, with D tentatively TRBD1 (6 bases). What was sequenced was a population of CD138-negative cells sorted from bone marrow. This TCR derives from a donor aged 40 or older with multiple myeloma. This CDR3 is CASSYKQGQPQHF. The CDR3 DNA follows: TGTGCCAGCAGTTACAAACAGGGTCAGCCCCAGCATTTT.